A single T cell receptor (beta chain) is shown here with its context. Its specificity is not known. The V gene's germline CDR1 is DFQATT and CDR2 SNEGSKA (reference sequence). The CDR3 totals 14 residues. The junction had 2 bases not matched to a gene; V was cut back by 3 bases and J by 1 base. This record belongs to a study of T cell repertoires in cytomegalovirus infection. Broader study findings: Dominating the ex vivo response were HLA-C-restricted CMV-specific TCR beta clonotypes.

TCRdb ran MiXCR on the reads and lists one entry per CDR3 protein. The sample has about 570,000 distinct CDR3 sequences; under 45% are singletons. This sequence was found in a human donor in good health (CMV status not recorded). Some clones in this sample may be carry-over from other donors' samples. The sample in question was cultured PBMCs, obtained from culture after CMV antigen stimulation. The chain recombines TRBV20-1 with TRBJ2-5, with 10 bases that match TRBD1. CDR3 loop: CSARDRGAQETQYF. The DNA for the CDR3 is TGCAGTGCTAGGGACAGGGGGGCCCAAGAGACCCAGTACTTC.